Listed here are 28 T cell receptor beta chains from one sample, sequenced in a study of blood T cell repertoires in COVID-19. Sequenced by immunoSEQ multiplex PCR; TCRdb stores in-frame clones only, minus some. Of 8,000 to 10,000 clones in the sample, roughly four fifths were seen once. Sequenced: peripheral blood. The source of these receptors is a human donor in a cohort sampled during active COVID-19.

This clone has only a few counts. This chain joins TRBV3-1 (or the pseudogene TRBV3-2) and TRBJ2-1; D is uncertain. The CDR3 is made up of 11 amino acids. The V end lost 4 bases, the J end lost 6 bases, and 4 bases lay between the germline ends. CDR1 and CDR2 (germline): LGHDT, YNNKEL (reference sequence). The CDR3 DNA sequence: TGTGCCAGCAGCCTCTCCAATGAGCAGTTCTTC. Protein: CASSLSNEQFF.

The V and J genes are TRBV6-5 and TRBJ1-2; perhaps TRBD1 as D (6 bases). The CDR3 sequence is 15 residues long. Germline values: CDR1 MNHEY, CDR2 SVGAGI. The V end was cut by 6 bases, the J end by 4 bases, with 18 bases between. The CDR3 DNA sequence: TGTGCCAGCAGGCAACAGGGCATGCGAGGCTATGGCTACACCTTC. Translation: CASRQQGMRGYGYTF.

V gene TRBV4-1 combines with J gene TRBJ1-5, with 7 bases lining up with TRBD1. The germline V gene has CDR1 MGHRA and CDR2 YSYEKL. V was clipped by 1 base and J by 3 bases; unmatched bases: 6. CDR3 length: 16 residues. CDR3 sequence: CASSQAQGVINQPQHF. As DNA, the CDR3 is TGCGCCAGCAGCCAAGCCCAGGGGGTTATCAATCAGCCCCAGCATTTT.

The gene calls are TRBV7-9 and TRBJ2-4; TRBD1 is a possible D gene (5 bases). The CDR3 length is 12 residues. The V gene's germline CDR1 is SEHNR and CDR2 FQNEAQ (reference sequence). V was cut by 5 bases and J by 4 bases, with 6 bases left in between. The chain's CDR3 is CASSPGKNIQYF. CDR3 nucleotides: TGTGCCAGCAGCCCAGGGAAAAACATTCAGTACTTC.

The gene calls are TRBV6-6 and TRBJ2-7, with 9 bases matching TRBD1. Unmatched junction bases numbered 1, after V lost 4 bases and J lost 0 bases. The CDR3 loop spans 14 amino acids. In germline, CDR1 is MNHNY, CDR2 SVGAGI (reference sequence). CDR3 nucleotides: TGTGCCAGCAGTTTGGGACAGGGCTCCTACGAGCAGTACTTC. Translation: CASSLGQGSYEQYF.

V gene TRBV6-5 combines with J gene TRBJ2-7; the match to TRBD1 covers 7 bases. Trimming took 6 bases from V and 5 from J; bases not matched to a gene: 4. The CDR3 spans 12 residues. Germline CDR1 MNHEY, CDR2 SVGAGI. The CDR3 coding sequence is TGTGCCAGCAGCAACAGGGGTAACGAGCAGTACTTC. Its translation: CASSNRGNEQYF.

The chain recombines TRBV6-5 with TRBJ1-3; D not resolved. The CDR3 is made up of 15 amino acids. V lost 0 bases, J lost 1 base, and 7 bases lay in between. Germline CDR1 MNHEY, CDR2 SVGAGI. The CDR3 protein is CASSYSERSGNTIYF. Written as DNA, the CDR3 is TGTGCCAGCAGTTACTCCGAGAGATCTGGAAACACCATATATTTT.

The chain joins TRBV19 to TRBJ1-6, with a weak D call TRBD1 (5 bases). CDR3 size: 13 residues. Per the germline V gene, CDR1 is LNHDA and CDR2 is SQIVND (reference sequence). Trimming left V 3 bases short and J 7 bases short, with 7 bases between. CDR3 DNA: TGTGCCAGTAGTATTCGACAGAATTCACCCCTCCACTTT. Residues: CASSIRQNSPLHF.

This clone was observed a few times. In DNA, the CDR3 is TGCGCCAGCAGCCGCGTGGGAGATGGCTACACCTTC. This codes for CASSRVGDGYTF. The V gene is TRBV5-1, the J gene TRBJ1-2; D ambiguous. In germline, CDR1 is SGHRS, CDR2 YFSETQ. The V gene lost 4 bases and the J gene lost 6 bases, with 10 bases spanning the gap. This CDR3 is built from 12 residues.

This clone was observed a few times. The rearrangement joins TRBV4-1 to TRBJ1-5, with 7 bases identical to TRBD1. V shed 7 bases, J shed 2 bases, and the junction held 8 bases outside the gene matches. Germline loops: CDR1 MGHRA, CDR2 YSYEKL. The CDR3 is 15 residues long. CDR3 protein: CASTEDRAGNQPQHF. CDR3 DNA: TGCGCCAGCACCGAAGACAGGGCGGGCAATCAGCCCCAGCATTTT.

The CDR3 DNA is TGTGCCAGCAGACGCGACAGGGGAGGCAATCAGCCCCAGCATTTT. It translates to CASRRDRGGNQPQHF. The rearrangement uses TRBV6-5 and TRBJ1-5; 8 positions match TRBD1. This CDR3 comprises 15 residues. Germline CDR1 reads MNHEY; CDR2 reads SVGAGI. V was clipped by 6 bases and J by 2 bases; unmatched bases: 6.

The chain is built from TRBV9 and TRBJ2-7; tentative D call: TRBD2 (6 bases). CDR3 length equals 13 residues. V lost 0 bases and J 7 bases, leaving 11 bases between the germline ends. Germline V lookup: CDR1 SGDLS, CDR2 YYNGEE. The CDR3 DNA reads as TGTGCCAGCAGCGTAGCTACTGCGGGGGAGCAGTACTTC. Residues: CASSVATAGEQYF.

For the CDR3, the DNA is TGTGCCATCCGCGCAGGGCGATCCTACGAGCAGTACTTC. Its translation is CAIRAGRSYEQYF. V gene TRBV10-3 combines with J gene TRBJ2-7, with D perhaps matching TRBD1 (5 bases). Germline V gene sequence: CDR1 ENHRY, CDR2 SYGVKD. With 8 bases removed from V and 1 base from J, the gap between germline ends came to 12 bases. CDR3 length equals 13 residues.

The chain employs TRBV7-9 and TRBJ2-1, with 7 bases identical to TRBD1. With V trimmed by 4 bases and J by 6 bases, 3 bases remained unmatched. Germline lookup yields CDR1 SEHNR and CDR2 FQNEAQ (reference sequence). CDR3 length: 13 amino acids. The CDR3: CASSWDRSNEQFF. CDR3 coding DNA: TGTGCCAGCAGCTGGGACAGATCCAATGAGCAGTTCTTC.

This clone has just one count. This sequence joins TRBV7-2 and TRBJ1-5; 8 bases are shared with TRBD1. Germline V gene sequence: CDR1 SGHTA, CDR2 FQGNSA. V gave up 10 bases and J gave up 0 bases; unmatched junction bases: 5. The CDR3 is 14 amino acids. The CDR3 DNA is TGTGCCACCGGGACAGGTTATAGCAATCAGCCCCAGCATTTT. Translation: CATGTGYSNQPQHF.

The rearrangement joins TRBV5-1 to TRBJ2-7; 7 bases fit TRBD1. The CDR3 has 16 residues. Germline V gene lookup returns CDR1 SGHRS and CDR2 YFSETQ. V was clipped by 0 bases and J by 1 base; unmatched bases: 7. The CDR3 is CASSLGNRGGSYEQYF. Written as DNA, the CDR3 is TGCGCCAGCAGCTTGGGTAACAGGGGTGGTTCCTACGAGCAGTACTTC.

V is TRBV10-3 and J is TRBJ1-5; 7 bases map to TRBD1. Germline loops: CDR1 ENHRY, CDR2 SYGVKD. CDR3 size: 13 residues. V lost 10 bases, J lost 4 bases, and 7 bases stayed unmatched. CDR3 in amino acids: CATSPDRNQPQHF. CDR3 nucleotides: TGTGCCACTTCCCCGGACAGGAATCAGCCCCAGCATTTT.

This rearrangement joins TRBV2 to TRBJ1-2; D is undetermined. Germline-derived CDR1 and CDR2 are SNHLY and FYNNEI. Between the trimmed V and J ends, which lost 1 base and 4 bases, there was a span of 7 bases. CDR3 length: 13 residues. CDR3 DNA: TGTGCCAGCAGTGAAGACGGACTCTATGGCTACACCTTC. Translating gives CASSEDGLYGYTF.

The chain carries TRBV30 and TRBJ1-3, with 8 positions matching TRBD1. Per the germline V gene, CDR1 is GTSNPN and CDR2 is SVGIG (reference sequence). After removal of 3 bases from V and 1 base from J, the junction contained 5 bases not matched to a gene. The length of the CDR3 is 15 residues. For the CDR3, the DNA is TGTGCCTGGAGGACAGGGGTAGGGTCTGGAAACACCATATATTTT. Protein: CAWRTGVGSGNTIYF.

The CDR3 protein is CASSLVLSGANVLTF. CDR3 nucleotide sequence: TGTGCCAGCAGCTTGGTTCTCTCTGGGGCCAACGTCCTGACTTTC. The rearrangement links TRBV5-6 to TRBJ2-6, with D hard to call. The CDR3 loop spans 15 amino acids. V lost 0 bases and J 0 bases, leaving 4 bases between the germline ends. CDR1 is SGHDT, CDR2 YYEEEE, per germline.

This clone has more than one count but fewer than ten. This chain joins TRBV2 and TRBJ1-1; D call uncertain. CDR1 is SNHLY, CDR2 FYNNEI, per germline. Trimming stripped 8 bases from V and 1 base from J, with 5 bases between. The CDR3 is 11 residues long. The CDR3 DNA follows: TGTGCCAGCCGCGCGAACACTGAAGCTTTCTTT. This gives the protein CASRANTEAFF. Filled out from reference TRBV2 and TRBJ1-1, the complete variable domain reads EPEVTQTPSHQVTQMGQEVILRCVPISNHLYFYWYRQILGQKVEFLVSFYNNEISEKSEIFDDQFSVERPDGSNFTLKIRSTKLEDSAMYFCASRANTEAFFGQGTRLTVV.

The chain links TRBV29-1 to TRBJ1-2; perhaps TRBD1 as D (5 bases). V was pared by 2 bases and J by 8 bases, with 21 bases between. Germline lookup yields CDR1 SQVTM and CDR2 ANQGSEA. This CDR3 is 15 amino acids long. The CDR3 coding sequence is TGCAGCGTTGAATCTGGGTCCGGGGGGGAGAGCGGCTACACCTTC. Translation: CSVESGSGGESGYTF.

The V call is TRBV6-4, the J call TRBJ2-7, with 7 bases fitting TRBD1. The CDR3 is 14 amino acids. Germline V gene lookup returns CDR1 MRHNA and CDR2 SNTAGT. V trimming: 5 bases; J trimming: 1 base; junction bases outside the gene matches: 5. For the CDR3, the DNA is TGTGCCAGCAGTAAACAGGGGCTATCCTACGAGCAGTACTTC. This sequence encodes CASSKQGLSYEQYF.

This chain connects TRBV5-1 to TRBJ2-7; no clear D. Per the germline V gene, CDR1 is SGHRS and CDR2 is YFSETQ. The germline V and J ends were trimmed by 0 bases and 4 bases, with 8 bases remaining between them. The CDR3 covers 13 residues. The CDR3 DNA reads TGCGCCAGCAGCTTGGCTCGCGAATACGAGCAGTACTTC. Its protein product is CASSLAREYEQYF.

V is TRBV12-5 and J is TRBJ1-2; TRBD1 aligns across 7 bases. The CDR3 loop spans 17 amino acids. Unmatched junction bases numbered 12, after V lost 0 bases and J lost 5 bases. The V gene's germline CDR1 is LGHNT and CDR2 FRNRAP. In DNA form, the CDR3 reads TGTGCTAGTGGTTTGGTGGTTAGACAGGGTCAGGAATATGGCTACACCTTC. It is translated as CASGLVVRQGQEYGYTF.

The V and J genes are TRBV10-2 and TRBJ2-1; 8 bases match TRBD2. J was trimmed by 2 bases and V by 7 bases; bases with no gene match: 4. The CDR3 spans 14 residues. Germline V CDR1 and CDR2: WSHSY, SAAADI. The CDR3, as DNA: TGCGCCAGCACGGTCGGGGGGGCCTACAATGAGCAGTTCTTC. Translated, it gives CASTVGGAYNEQFF.

This chain connects TRBV19 to TRBJ2-7; 7 bases agree with TRBD2. The V and J ends lost 9 bases and 1 base, in that order; junction bases with no gene match: 15. The CDR3 consists of 16 residues. The germline CDR1 and CDR2 sequences are LNHDA and SQIVND (reference sequence). CDR3 in DNA: TGTGCCAGAGAACCCCAGAAGGGTAGCGGGTCCTACGAGCAGTACTTC. This encodes CAREPQKGSGSYEQYF.

The V call is TRBV7-3, the J call TRBJ1-1; D unresolved. Germline loops: CDR1 SGHTA, CDR2 FQGTGA. V dropped 4 bases and J dropped 3 bases, with 9 bases sitting between them. The CDR3 contains 13 residues. CDR3 bases: TGTGCCAGCAGCTCCGCAGATGACACTGAAGCTTTCTTT. Its translation: CASSSADDTEAFF.